This T cell receptor (beta chain) was identified during a study of T cells in Graves' hyperthyroidism and ophthalmopathy. The germline V and J ends were trimmed by 4 bases and 0 bases, with 13 bases remaining between them. Per the germline V gene, CDR1 is SGHTA and CDR2 is FQGNSA. The CDR3 sequence is 15 residues long. The source material, RNA transcripts, was used to amplify TCR beta CDR3 regions. A first-round RT-PCR of the TCR CDR3 used the HTBI primer set. TCRdb re-derived calls from the multiplex PCR reads in MiXCR, one entry per CDR3 protein. This sample yields hundreds of thousands of distinct CDR3 sequences, of which 14% are seen a single time; roughly a tenth belongs to the top ten. Clinical symptoms, serum thyroxine and TRAb, thyroid ultrasound and orbital computed tomography were used for the diagnoses. This clonotype appeared many times.

The source of this sequence is a woman aged 18 to 35 with Graves' hyperthyroidism. The chain joins TRBV7-2 to TRBJ2-7; D is undetermined. The sequenced sample was blood. The CDR3 DNA reads TGTGCCAGCAGCTCCCCGTCCTCTAGCTCCTACGAGCAGTACTTC. Translated: CASSSPSSSSYEQYF.